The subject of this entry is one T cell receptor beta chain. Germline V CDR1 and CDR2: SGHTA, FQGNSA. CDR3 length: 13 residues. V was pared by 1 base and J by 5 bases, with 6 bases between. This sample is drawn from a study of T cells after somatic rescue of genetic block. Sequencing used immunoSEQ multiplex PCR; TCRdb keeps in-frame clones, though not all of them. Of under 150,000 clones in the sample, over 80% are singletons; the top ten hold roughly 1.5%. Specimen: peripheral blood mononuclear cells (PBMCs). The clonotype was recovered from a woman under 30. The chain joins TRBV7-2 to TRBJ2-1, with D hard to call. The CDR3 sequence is CASSLGMDNEQFF. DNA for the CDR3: TGTGCCAGCAGCTTAGGGATGGACAATGAGCAGTTCTTC.